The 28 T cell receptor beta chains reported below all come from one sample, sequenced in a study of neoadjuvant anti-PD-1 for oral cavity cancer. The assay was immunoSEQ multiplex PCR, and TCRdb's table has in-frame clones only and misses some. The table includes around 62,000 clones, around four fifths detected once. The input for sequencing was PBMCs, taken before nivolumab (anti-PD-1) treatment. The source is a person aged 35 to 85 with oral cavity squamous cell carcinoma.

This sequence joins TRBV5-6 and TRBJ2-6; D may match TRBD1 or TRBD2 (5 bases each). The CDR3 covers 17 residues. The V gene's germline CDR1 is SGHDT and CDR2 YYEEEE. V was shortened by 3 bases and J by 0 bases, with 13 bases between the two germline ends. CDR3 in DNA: TGTGCCAGCAGCTCCTATGGGGGTAGCTCTGGGGCCAACGTCCTGACTTTC. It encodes CASSSYGGSSGANVLTF.

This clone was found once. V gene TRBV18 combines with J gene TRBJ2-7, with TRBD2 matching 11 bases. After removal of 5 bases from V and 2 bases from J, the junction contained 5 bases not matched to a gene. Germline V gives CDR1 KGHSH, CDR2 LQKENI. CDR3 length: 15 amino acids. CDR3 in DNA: TGTGCCAGCTCAGCCGGGACTAGCGGAGCCTACGAGCAGTACTTC. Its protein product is CASSAGTSGAYEQYF.

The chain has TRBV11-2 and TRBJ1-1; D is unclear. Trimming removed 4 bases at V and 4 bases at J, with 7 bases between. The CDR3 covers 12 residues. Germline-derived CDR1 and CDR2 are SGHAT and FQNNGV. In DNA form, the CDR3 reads TGTGCCAGCAGCTCTTGGGGCACTGAAGCTTTCTTT. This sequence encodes CASSSWGTEAFF.

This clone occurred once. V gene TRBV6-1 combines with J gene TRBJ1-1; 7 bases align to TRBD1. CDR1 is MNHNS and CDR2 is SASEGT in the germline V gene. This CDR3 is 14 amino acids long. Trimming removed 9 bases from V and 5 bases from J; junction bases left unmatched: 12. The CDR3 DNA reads TGTGCCAGTATCTCGCTACAGGGGAAGACTGAAGCTTTCTTT. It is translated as CASISLQGKTEAFF.

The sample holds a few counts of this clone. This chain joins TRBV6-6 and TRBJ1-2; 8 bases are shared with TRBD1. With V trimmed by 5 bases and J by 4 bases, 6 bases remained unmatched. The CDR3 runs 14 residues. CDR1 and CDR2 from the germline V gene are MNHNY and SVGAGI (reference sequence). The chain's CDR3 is CASSPGQGRYGYTF. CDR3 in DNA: TGTGCCAGCAGTCCCGGACAGGGCCGCTATGGCTACACCTTC.

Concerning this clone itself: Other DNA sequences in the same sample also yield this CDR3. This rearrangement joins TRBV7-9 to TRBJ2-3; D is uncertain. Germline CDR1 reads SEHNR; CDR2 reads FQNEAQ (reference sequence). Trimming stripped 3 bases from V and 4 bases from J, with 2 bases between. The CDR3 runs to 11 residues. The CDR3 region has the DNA TGTGCCAGCAGCTTCGCAGATACGCAGTATTTT. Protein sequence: CASSFADTQYF.

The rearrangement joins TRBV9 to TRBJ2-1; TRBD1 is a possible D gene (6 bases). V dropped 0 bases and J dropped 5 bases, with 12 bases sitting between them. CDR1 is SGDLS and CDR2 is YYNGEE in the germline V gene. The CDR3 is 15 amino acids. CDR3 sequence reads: CASSVGRTANNEQFF. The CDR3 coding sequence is TGTGCCAGCAGCGTAGGACGGACAGCGAACAATGAGCAGTTCTTC.

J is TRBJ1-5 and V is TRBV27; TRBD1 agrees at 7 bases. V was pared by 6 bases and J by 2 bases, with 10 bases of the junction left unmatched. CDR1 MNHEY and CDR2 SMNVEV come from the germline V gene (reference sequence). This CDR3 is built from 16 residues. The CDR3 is CASSFQGGWGNQPQHF. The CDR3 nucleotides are TGTGCCAGCAGCTTCCAGGGGGGTTGGGGCAATCAGCCCCAGCATTTT.

CDR3 nucleotides: TGCGCCAGCAGCCAATTTGAGAGGTCAGGGGGAGCCTACACCGATGAAAAACTGTTTTTT. Its protein product is CASSQFERSGGAYTDEKLFF. V usage is TRBV4-1 and J usage is TRBJ1-4; 7 positions match TRBD1. This CDR3 is built from 20 residues. V gave up 2 bases and J gave up 6 bases; unmatched junction bases: 21. Germline assignment: CDR1 MGHRA and CDR2 YSYEKL.

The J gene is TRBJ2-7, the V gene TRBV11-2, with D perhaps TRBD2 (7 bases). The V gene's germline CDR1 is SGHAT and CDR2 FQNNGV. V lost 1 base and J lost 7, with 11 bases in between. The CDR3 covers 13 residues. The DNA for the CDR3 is TGTGCCAGCAGCTTAGCGGGGGGCAGGGAGCAGTACTTC. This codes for CASSLAGGREQYF. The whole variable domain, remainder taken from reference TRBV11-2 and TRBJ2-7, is EAGVAQSPRYKIIEKRQSVAFWCNPISGHATLYWYQQILGQGPKLLIQFQNNGVVDDSQLPKDRFSAERLKGVDSTLKIQPAKLEDSAVYLCASSLAGGREQYFGPGTRLTVT.

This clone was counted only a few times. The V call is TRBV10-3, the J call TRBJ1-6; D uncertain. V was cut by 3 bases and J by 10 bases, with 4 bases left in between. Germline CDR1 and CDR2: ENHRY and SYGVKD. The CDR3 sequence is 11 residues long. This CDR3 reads CAISDPSPLHF. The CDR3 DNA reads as TGTGCCATCAGTGATCCCTCACCCCTCCACTTT.

This CDR3 is CASSLFGSPLHF. The CDR3 nucleotides are TGTGCCAGCAGTTTATTTGGTTCACCCCTCCACTTT. This chain joins TRBV28 and TRBJ1-6, with D uncertain. The CDR3 is 12 amino acids. The V and J ends lost 1 base and 9 bases respectively, with 4 bases between them. Germline V gene sequence: CDR1 MDHEN, CDR2 SYDVKM.

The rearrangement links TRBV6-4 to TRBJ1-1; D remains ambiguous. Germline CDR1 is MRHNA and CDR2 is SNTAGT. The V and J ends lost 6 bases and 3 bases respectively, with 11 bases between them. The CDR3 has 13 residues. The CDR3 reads CASSKAWDTEAFF. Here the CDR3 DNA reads TGTGCCAGCAGCAAGGCCTGGGACACTGAAGCTTTCTTT.

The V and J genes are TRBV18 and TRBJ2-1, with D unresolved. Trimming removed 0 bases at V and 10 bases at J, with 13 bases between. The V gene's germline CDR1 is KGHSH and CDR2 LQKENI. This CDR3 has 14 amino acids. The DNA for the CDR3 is TGTGCCAGCTCACCACCGGTGAAGGACCGCGAGCAGTTCTTC. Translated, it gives CASSPPVKDREQFF.

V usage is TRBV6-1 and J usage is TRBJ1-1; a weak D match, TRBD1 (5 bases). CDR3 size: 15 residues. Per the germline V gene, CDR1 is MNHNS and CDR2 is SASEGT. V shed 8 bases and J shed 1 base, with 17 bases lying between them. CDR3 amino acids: CASSLGLMGNTEAFF. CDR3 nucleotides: TGTGCCAGCTCCTTGGGACTCATGGGGAACACTGAAGCTTTCTTT.

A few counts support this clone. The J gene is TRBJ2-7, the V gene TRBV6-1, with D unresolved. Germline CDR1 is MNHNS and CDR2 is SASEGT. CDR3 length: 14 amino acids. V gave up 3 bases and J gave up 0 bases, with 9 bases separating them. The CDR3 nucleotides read TGTGCCAGCAGTGACAGTGACTTCTCCTACGAGCAGTACTTC. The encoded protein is CASSDSDFSYEQYF.

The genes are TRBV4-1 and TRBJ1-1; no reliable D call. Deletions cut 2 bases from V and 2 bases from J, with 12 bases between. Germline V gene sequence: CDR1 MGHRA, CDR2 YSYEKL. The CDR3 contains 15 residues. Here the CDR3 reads CASSQREEGNTEAFF. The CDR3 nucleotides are TGCGCCAGCAGCCAAAGGGAGGAGGGTAACACTGAAGCTTTCTTT.

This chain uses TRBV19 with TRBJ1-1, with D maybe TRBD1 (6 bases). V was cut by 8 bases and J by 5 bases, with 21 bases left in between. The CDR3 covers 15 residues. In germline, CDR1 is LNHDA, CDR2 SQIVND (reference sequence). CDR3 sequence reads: CASQTGGRVRTEAFF. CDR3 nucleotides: TGTGCCAGTCAGACAGGAGGTCGAGTAAGGACTGAAGCTTTCTTT.

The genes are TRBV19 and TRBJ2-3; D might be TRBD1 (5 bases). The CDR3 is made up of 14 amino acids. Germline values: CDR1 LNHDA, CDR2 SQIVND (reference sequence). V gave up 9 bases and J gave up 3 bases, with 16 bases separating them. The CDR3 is CASLQPGKTDTQYF. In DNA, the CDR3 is TGTGCCAGCCTACAACCAGGGAAGACAGATACGCAGTATTTT.

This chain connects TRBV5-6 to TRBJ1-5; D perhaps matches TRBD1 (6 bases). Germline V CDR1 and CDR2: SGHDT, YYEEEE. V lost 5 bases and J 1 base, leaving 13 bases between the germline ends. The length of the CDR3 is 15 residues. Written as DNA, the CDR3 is TGTGCCAGCAGACCATGGGGGGCGAGCAATCAGCCCCAGCATTTT. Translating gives CASRPWGASNQPQHF.

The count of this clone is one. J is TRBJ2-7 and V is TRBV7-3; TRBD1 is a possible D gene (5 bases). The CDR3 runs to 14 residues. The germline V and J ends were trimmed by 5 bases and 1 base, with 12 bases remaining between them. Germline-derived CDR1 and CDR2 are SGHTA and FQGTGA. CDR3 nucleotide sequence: TGTGCCAGCAGCCCTCGACAGTTATCCTACGAGCAGTACTTC. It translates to CASSPRQLSYEQYF.

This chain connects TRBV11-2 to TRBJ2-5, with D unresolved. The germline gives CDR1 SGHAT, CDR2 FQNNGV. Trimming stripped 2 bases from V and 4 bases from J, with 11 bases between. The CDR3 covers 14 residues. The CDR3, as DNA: TGTGCCAGCAGCTTAACCTCCGCGGCAGAGACCCAGTACTTC. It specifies CASSLTSAAETQYF.

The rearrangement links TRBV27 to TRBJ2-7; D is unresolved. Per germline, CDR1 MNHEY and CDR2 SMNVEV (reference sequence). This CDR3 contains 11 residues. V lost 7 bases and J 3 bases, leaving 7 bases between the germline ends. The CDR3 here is CASNLSYEQYF. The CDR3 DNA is TGTGCCAGCAACCTGAGCTACGAGCAGTACTTC.

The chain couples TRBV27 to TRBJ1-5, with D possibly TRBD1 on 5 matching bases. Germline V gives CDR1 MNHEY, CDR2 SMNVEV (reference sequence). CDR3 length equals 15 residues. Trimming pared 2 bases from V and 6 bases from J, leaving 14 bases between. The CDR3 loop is CASSLNFQGSQPQHF. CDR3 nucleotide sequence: TGTGCCAGCAGTTTAAATTTCCAGGGAAGTCAGCCCCAGCATTTT.

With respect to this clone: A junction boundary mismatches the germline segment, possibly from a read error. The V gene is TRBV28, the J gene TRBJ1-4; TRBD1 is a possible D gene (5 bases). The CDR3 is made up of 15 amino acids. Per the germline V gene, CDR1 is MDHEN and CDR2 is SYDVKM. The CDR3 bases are TGTGCCAGCAGTCTATGGGGCTCAACTAATGAAAAACTGTTTTTT. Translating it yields CASSLWGSTNEKLFF.

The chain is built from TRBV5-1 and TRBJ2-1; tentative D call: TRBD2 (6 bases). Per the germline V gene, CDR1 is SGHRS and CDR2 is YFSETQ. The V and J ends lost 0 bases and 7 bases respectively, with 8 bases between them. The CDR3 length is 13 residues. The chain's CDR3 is CASSLDGGNEQFF. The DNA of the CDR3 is TGCGCCAGCAGCTTGGACGGGGGAAATGAGCAGTTCTTC.

The CDR3 nucleotides read TGTGCCACCAGCAGAGGCCTCGGGGTTAGGGACAATCAGCCCCAGCATTTT. Translation: CATSRGLGVRDNQPQHF. The gene calls are TRBV15 and TRBJ1-5; D gene unclear. V lost 1 base to trimming and J lost 3 bases, with 16 bases between them. The germline CDR1 and CDR2 sequences are LNHNV and YYDKDF (reference sequence). The CDR3 is 17 residues long.

The CDR3 region is CASSVSPGTGDSPLHF. The CDR3 region has the DNA TGTGCCAGCAGTGTCAGCCCCGGGACAGGGGATTCACCCCTCCACTTT. This sequence joins TRBV6-4 and TRBJ1-6; the match to TRBD1 covers 10 bases. V shed 4 bases, J shed 8 bases, and the junction held 8 bases outside the gene matches. The CDR3 totals 16 residues. Germline CDR1 is MRHNA and CDR2 is SNTAGT.